These 22 T cell receptor beta chains originate from one sample sequenced in a study of cytomegalovirus exposure and HLA in healthy donors. The primer mix had 60 Vbeta and 13 Jbeta primers. Some clones are missing from TCRdb's copy, which holds only in-frame ones; the method was immunoSEQ multiplex PCR. The sample consists of 200,000 to 250,000 clones, more than 65% of them appearing once. What was sequenced was PBMCs. These receptors were collected from a man between 18 and 35 years old in good health and CMV-seronegative.

The rearrangement links TRBV11-1 to TRBJ2-3; D uncertain. V lost 5 bases and J lost 6, with 12 bases in between. Germline V gives CDR1 SGHAT, CDR2 FQDESV (reference sequence). The CDR3 is 13 amino acids. This chain's CDR3 is CASSPGGLDTQYF. The CDR3 DNA reads as TGTGCCAGCAGCCCGGGTGGGTTGGATACGCAGTATTTT.

CDR3 coding DNA: TGTGCCAGCAGCCCCTTCCTAGGAAACACTGAAGCTTTCTTT. Amino acids: CASSPFLGNTEAFF. The J gene is TRBJ1-1, the V gene TRBV7-6; no firm D call. The CDR3 is 14 residues long. Germline-derived CDR1 and CDR2 are SGHVS and FNYEAQ. Trimming took 5 bases from V and 2 from J, leaving 12 bases between them.

The chain is built from TRBV19 and TRBJ2-2; TRBD1 matches at 7 bases. Trimming at V came to 3 bases and at J to 2 bases, leaving 6 bases not matched to a gene. Germline loops: CDR1 LNHDA, CDR2 SQIVND (reference sequence). The CDR3 totals 16 residues. The CDR3 is CASSIWQGVNTGELFF. DNA of the CDR3: TGTGCCAGTAGTATTTGGCAGGGGGTTAACACCGGGGAGCTGTTTTTT. The variable domain in full, with the rest retrieved from reference TRBV19 and TRBJ2-2, is DGGITQSPKYLFRKEGQNVTLSCEQNLNHDAMYWYRQDPGQGLRLIYYSQIVNDFQKGDIAEGYSVSREKKESFPLTVTSAQKNPTAFYLCASSIWQGVNTGELFFGEGSRLTVL.

The J gene is TRBJ2-7, the V gene TRBV9; 7 bases are shared with TRBD2. The V gene's germline CDR1 is SGDLS and CDR2 YYNGEE. Losses at the gene ends were 3 bases for V and 2 bases for J; bases not matched to a gene: 11. CDR3 length: 16 amino acids. CDR3 nucleotides: TGTGCCAGCAGCGCCTACGGACTAGGAGGCACCTACGAGCAGTACTTC. This codes for CASSAYGLGGTYEQYF.

This clone showed up just a few times. CDR3 loop: CASSQEPVNTEAFF. The CDR3 DNA reads TGCGCCAGCAGCCAAGAACCAGTGAACACTGAAGCTTTCTTT. The chain links TRBV4-1 to TRBJ1-1; D is unresolved. V was cut by 0 bases and J by 0 bases, with 5 bases left in between. The CDR3 totals 14 residues. From germline, CDR1 is MGHRA and CDR2 YSYEKL.

The J gene is TRBJ1-2, the V gene TRBV6-6; maybe TRBD1 (5 bases). CDR3 length equals 15 residues. V lost 2 bases to trimming and J lost 7 bases, with 17 bases between them. From germline, CDR1 is MNHNY and CDR2 SVGAGI (reference sequence). The CDR3 DNA follows: TGTGCCAGCAGTTACGGGCCAGGGCCCGCTCGTGGCTACACCTTC. Translation gives CASSYGPGPARGYTF.

The V gene is TRBV12-5, the J gene TRBJ2-1, with 8 bases that match TRBD2. The CDR3 runs to 14 residues. Losses at the gene ends were 5 bases for V and 6 bases for J; bases not matched to a gene: 6. Germline-derived CDR1 and CDR2 are LGHNT and FRNRAP. CDR3 sequence: CASGGTSVSNEQFF. The CDR3 DNA sequence: TGTGCTAGTGGTGGGACTAGTGTTAGCAATGAGCAGTTCTTC.

The V gene is TRBV5-4, the J gene TRBJ2-1; weak D call: TRBD2 (6 bases). From germline, CDR1 is SGHNT and CDR2 YYREEE (reference sequence). V dropped 1 base and J dropped 6 bases, with 11 bases sitting between them. CDR3 length: 14 amino acids. DNA for the CDR3: TGTGCCAGCAGCTTGTTTGGGGGAGGCAATGAGCAGTTCTTC. Translated, it gives CASSLFGGGNEQFF. The full variable domain, in which reference TRBV5-4 and TRBJ2-1 provide the parts outside the CDR3, is ETGVTQSPTHLIKTRGQQVTLRCSSQSGHNTVSWYQQALGQGPQFIFQYYREEENGRGNFPPRFSGLQFPNYSSELNVNALELDDSALYLCASSLFGGGNEQFFGPGTRLTVL.

V usage is TRBV11-3 and J usage is TRBJ2-7, with 10 bases aligning to TRBD1. This CDR3 has 20 residues. CDR1 is SGHNT and CDR2 is YENEEA in the germline V gene. Trimming at V came to 5 bases and at J to 2 bases, leaving 21 bases not matched to a gene. CDR3 nucleotides: TGTGCCAGCAGCCCCCACATTGGACAGGGGGTAACCCTTGTGACCTACGAGCAGTACTTC. Protein product: CASSPHIGQGVTLVTYEQYF.

This clone was counted only a few times. The rearrangement joins TRBV6-1 to TRBJ2-5; D might be TRBD2 (5 bases). V lost 1 base to trimming and J lost 5 bases, with 11 bases between them. The CDR3 totals 14 residues. Germline V lookup: CDR1 MNHNS, CDR2 SASEGT. Here the CDR3 reads CASSEEVGGETQYF. The CDR3 DNA reads as TGTGCCAGCAGTGAAGAGGTGGGCGGGGAGACCCAGTACTTC.

V is TRBV5-6 and J is TRBJ2-5, with 9 bases lining up with TRBD1. This CDR3 is built from 15 residues. V lost 0 bases and J lost 2; bases outside the gene matches: 2. Germline V gene lookup returns CDR1 SGHDT and CDR2 YYEEEE. As DNA, the CDR3 is TGTGCCAGCAGCTTGGCGGGACAGGGTCAAGAGACCCAGTACTTC. It yields the protein CASSLAGQGQETQYF.

The chain is built from TRBV5-4 and TRBJ2-7; the D is unclear. Germline loops: CDR1 SGHNT, CDR2 YYREEE (reference sequence). V shed 0 bases and J shed 6 bases, with 13 bases lying between them. This CDR3 has 14 amino acids. The CDR3 is CASSLGADPSEQYF. The CDR3 DNA reads TGTGCCAGCAGCTTGGGGGCCGACCCCTCCGAGCAGTACTTC. Complete variable domain (other parts from reference TRBV5-4 and TRBJ2-7): ETGVTQSPTHLIKTRGQQVTLRCSSQSGHNTVSWYQQALGQGPQFIFQYYREEENGRGNFPPRFSGLQFPNYSSELNVNALELDDSALYLCASSLGADPSEQYFGPGTRLTVT.

The chain employs TRBV7-6 and TRBJ2-3; the match to TRBD2 covers 8 bases. This CDR3 comprises 15 residues. The V and J ends lost 5 bases and 1 base, in that order; junction bases with no gene match: 5. The germline V gene has CDR1 SGHVS and CDR2 FNYEAQ. The CDR3 bases are TGTGCCAGCAGCCCCCGGGGGGGTCGCACAGATACGCAGTATTTT. This codes for CASSPRGGRTDTQYF.

The chain carries TRBV27 and TRBJ2-1; D remains unclear. CDR1 MNHEY and CDR2 SMNVEV come from the germline V gene (reference sequence). V was shortened by 4 bases and J by 0 bases, with 10 bases between the two germline ends. The CDR3 runs to 15 residues. This CDR3 reads CASSYDTSSYNEQFF. DNA of the CDR3: TGTGCCAGCAGTTACGACACCAGCTCCTACAATGAGCAGTTCTTC.

The rearrangement joins TRBV5-5 to TRBJ2-7; 7 nucleotides align to TRBD2. The CDR3 is made up of 14 amino acids. Germline V lookup: CDR1 SGHKS, CDR2 YYEKEE (reference sequence). The V and J ends lost 2 bases and 4 bases, in that order; junction bases with no gene match: 6. The CDR3 loop is CASSFVGGVYEQYF. The DNA of the CDR3 is TGTGCCAGCAGCTTCGTGGGGGGGGTTTACGAGCAGTACTTC.

V usage is TRBV6-1 and J usage is TRBJ1-2, with 9 bases aligning to TRBD1. The CDR3 has 14 residues. Germline V gene lookup returns CDR1 MNHNS and CDR2 SASEGT. J lost 0 bases, V lost 7 bases, and 3 bases had no gene match. The CDR3 DNA follows: TGTGCCAGCACGGGACAGGGAGCTAACTATGGCTACACCTTC. Protein product: CASTGQGANYGYTF.

The CDR3 region has the DNA TGCGCCAGCAGTGAATGGCGAGCGGGAGGAACCGGGGAGCTGTTTTTT. It encodes CASSEWRAGGTGELFF. The rearrangement joins TRBV10-1 to TRBJ2-2, with 9 bases identical to TRBD2. The V and J ends lost 3 bases and 5 bases, in that order; junction bases with no gene match: 7. The CDR3 length is 16 residues. CDR1 and CDR2 (germline): WNHNN, SYGVQD (reference sequence).

J is TRBJ1-1 and V is TRBV29-1, with 7 bases fitting TRBD1. Germline V gives CDR1 SQVTM, CDR2 ANQGSEA. The CDR3 spans 15 residues. V shed 0 bases and J 0 bases; nucleotides not matched to a gene: 4. CDR3: CSVEDGTALNTEAFF. CDR3 bases: TGCAGCGTTGAAGATGGGACAGCATTGAACACTGAAGCTTTCTTT.

The chain is built from TRBV11-3 and TRBJ2-3; 7 bases line up with TRBD2. The length of the CDR3 is 15 residues. The J segment lost 5 bases and the V segment lost 4 bases, leaving 9 bases of the junction unmatched. CDR1 SGHNT and CDR2 YENEEA come from the germline V gene. CDR3 nucleotide sequence: TGTGCCAGCAGCTCAGGCGGGAGTGGAGGAGATACGCAGTATTTT. This sequence encodes CASSSGGSGGDTQYF.

This chain joins TRBV5-1 and TRBJ2-2, with a weak D call TRBD1 (6 bases). This CDR3 contains 14 residues. Germline CDR1 and CDR2: SGHRS and YFSETQ. V dropped 0 bases and J dropped 7 bases, with 10 bases sitting between them. The CDR3 nucleotides are TGCGCCAGCAGCTTGGTAGGGGACATCGGGGAGCTGTTTTTT. It specifies CASSLVGDIGELFF.

J is TRBJ2-5 and V is TRBV2, with 8 positions matching TRBD1. The CDR3 has 15 amino acids. CDR1 and CDR2 from the germline V gene are SNHLY and FYNNEI. Germline trimming cut 7 bases from V and 7 bases from J; bases unmatched to any gene: 14. The CDR3 loop is CASTPLGQALGTQYF. The CDR3 DNA sequence: TGTGCCAGCACCCCCTTGGGACAGGCCCTCGGGACCCAGTACTTC.

J is TRBJ2-7 and V is TRBV6-5; 7 nucleotides line up with TRBD1. The germline V gene has CDR1 MNHEY and CDR2 SVGAGI. This CDR3 is 13 amino acids long. The trim removed 8 bases at V and 2 bases at J, leaving 6 bases unmatched. CDR3 region: CASRRQGAYEQYF. The DNA of the CDR3 is TGTGCCAGCCGGAGACAGGGAGCCTACGAGCAGTACTTC.